These T cell receptor beta chains were read from a single sample in a study of T-cell memory formation after mild COVID-19. TCRdb redid the calling of the 5' RACE reads with MiXCR, one entry per CDR3 protein. Found here are more than 450,000 distinct CDR3 sequences, around 17% of them singletons; the top ten hold approximately 12%. The sample comprised PBMCs or a T cell subset sorted from them (not recorded which). Receptors were obtained from an adult woman who had mild COVID-19 (a few samples of this study predate the infection). Cell type and time point are not known. Both conserved end residues are part of each CDR3. D genes are given only for firm matches. Expanded clones are given a class, and other clones once, few, many or no size at all.

d_gene: -; v_gene: TRBV24-1; abundance: -; j_gene: TRBJ2-7; CDR3nt: TGTGCCACCAGTGATCCGGCGGACAGCGGCTACGAGCAGTACTTC; CDR3aa: CATSDPADSGYEQYF
d_gene: -; v_gene: TRBV21-1; abundance: many; j_gene: TRBJ1-2; CDR3nt: TGTGCCAGCACCCAGGGACGGACTACATTTGCCTATGGCTACACCTTC; CDR3aa: CASTQGRTTFAYGYTF
d_gene: -; v_gene: TRBV24-1; abundance: -; j_gene: TRBJ2-1; CDR3nt: TGTGCCACCAGTGATCGCGGACTAATGTACAATGAGCAGTTCTTC; CDR3aa: CATSDRGLMYNEQFF
d_gene: -; v_gene: TRBV24-1; abundance: -; j_gene: TRBJ2-3; CDR3nt: TGTGCCACCAGTGACCTAATTTTCGGCGGATCAGATACGCAGTATTTT; CDR3aa: CATSDLIFGGSDTQYF
d_gene: -; v_gene: TRBV5-6; abundance: many; j_gene: TRBJ2-7; CDR3nt: TGTGCCAGCAGTTTCGGGACCTACGAGCAGTACTTC; CDR3aa: CASSFGTYEQYF
d_gene: TRBD1; v_gene: TRBV7-9; abundance: -; j_gene: TRBJ2-7; CDR3nt: TGTGCCAGCAGCTTTACAGGGGTGGGTGAGCAGTACTTC; CDR3aa: CASSFTGVGEQYF
d_gene: -; v_gene: TRBV7-9; abundance: few; j_gene: TRBJ2-7; CDR3nt: TGTGCCAGCAGCGAATCGAACACCTTCTACGAGCAGTACTTC; CDR3aa: CASSESNTFYEQYF
d_gene: -; v_gene: TRBV29-1; abundance: -; j_gene: TRBJ1-3; CDR3nt: TGCAGCGTTATAAGAAGCGGAAACACCATATATTTT; CDR3aa: CSVIRSGNTIYF
d_gene: -; v_gene: TRBV4-1; abundance: many; j_gene: TRBJ2-7; CDR3nt: TGCGCCAGCAGCCAAGATACGGGTTTTCCCTACGAGCAGTACTTC; CDR3aa: CASSQDTGFPYEQYF
d_gene: TRBD1; v_gene: TRBV29-1; abundance: -; j_gene: TRBJ1-2; CDR3nt: TGCAGCACCGGACAGGGGGTAGGCTACACCTTC; CDR3aa: CSTGQGVGYTF
d_gene: TRBD1; v_gene: TRBV20-1; abundance: -; j_gene: TRBJ1-3; CDR3nt: TGCAGTGCTGCCCGACAGGGGGGAAACACCATATATTTT; CDR3aa: CSAARQGGNTIYF
d_gene: TRBD2; v_gene: TRBV14; abundance: -; j_gene: TRBJ2-3; CDR3nt: TGTGCCAGCAGCCGACTAGCGGGAGCCCCAGATACGCAGTATTTT; CDR3aa: CASSRLAGAPDTQYF
d_gene: TRBD1; v_gene: TRBV28; abundance: -; j_gene: TRBJ2-7; CDR3nt: TGTGCCAGCAGTTCGCCGGCCGGGACAGGGACCTACGAGCAGTACTTC; CDR3aa: CASSSPAGTGTYEQYF
d_gene: -; v_gene: TRBV11-3; abundance: few; j_gene: TRBJ2-1; CDR3nt: TGTGCCAGCAGCTTAGATCCCACCCAGAAGGTTCAGTTCTTC; CDR3aa: CASSLDPTQKVQFF
d_gene: -; v_gene: TRBV6-5; abundance: few; j_gene: TRBJ1-1; CDR3nt: TGTGCCAGCAGTTACTCCGACAGCCCCTGGCAAGCTTTCTTT; CDR3aa: CASSYSDSPWQAFF
d_gene: TRBD1; v_gene: TRBV7-9; abundance: few; j_gene: TRBJ2-7; CDR3nt: TGTGCCAGCAGCGGTCGGGACAGTCAAAACTCCTACGAGCAGTACTTC; CDR3aa: CASSGRDSQNSYEQYF
d_gene: -; v_gene: TRBV28; abundance: once; j_gene: TRBJ1-1; CDR3nt: TGTGCCAGCCAGCTGGGGGGCGTGAACACTGAAGCTTTCTTT; CDR3aa: CASQLGGVNTEAFF
d_gene: TRBD1; v_gene: TRBV4-1; abundance: -; j_gene: TRBJ1-5; CDR3nt: TGCGCCAGCAGCCAAGATAAAAGGCAGGGGGCAGGCAATCAGCCCCAGCATTTT; CDR3aa: CASSQDKRQGAGNQPQHF
d_gene: TRBD1; v_gene: TRBV4-1; abundance: -; j_gene: TRBJ2-7; CDR3nt: TGCGCCAGCAGCCAAGGGTGGAGTAAGGGGGCTCCTCGCGAGCAGTACTTC; CDR3aa: CASSQGWSKGAPREQYF
d_gene: TRBD2; v_gene: TRBV20-1; abundance: -; j_gene: TRBJ2-7; CDR3nt: TGCAGTGCTAGCGGGGTTATCGCGGGAGCTATCTCCTACGAGCAGTACTTC; CDR3aa: CSASGVIAGAISYEQYF
d_gene: -; v_gene: TRBV20-1; abundance: -; j_gene: TRBJ2-7; CDR3nt: TGCAGTGCTAGAGGTCGGTACTACGAGCAGTACTTC; CDR3aa: CSARGRYYEQYF
d_gene: -; v_gene: TRBV9; abundance: -; j_gene: TRBJ1-1; CDR3nt: TGTGCCAGCGGGGGTGGGGAAACTGAAGCTTTCTTT; CDR3aa: CASGGGETEAFF
d_gene: -; v_gene: TRBV27; abundance: -; j_gene: TRBJ2-5; CDR3nt: TGTGCCAGCAGTTCATTAGCCTTGGCGGGCGTGGAGACCCAGTACTTC; CDR3aa: CASSSLALAGVETQYF
d_gene: TRBD2; v_gene: TRBV3-1; abundance: -; j_gene: TRBJ2-3; CDR3nt: TGTGCCAGCAGCCAACCCTGGACTAGCCGCACAGATACGCAGTATTTT; CDR3aa: CASSQPWTSRTDTQYF
d_gene: -; v_gene: TRBV6-6; abundance: -; j_gene: TRBJ2-3; CDR3nt: TGTGCCAGCACCCCCCTCCGGGGCCCGCAGTATTTT; CDR3aa: CASTPLRGPQYF
d_gene: TRBD2; v_gene: TRBV9; abundance: -; j_gene: TRBJ2-2; CDR3nt: TGTGCCAGCAGTTTAGCGGGGAGGCCCGCCGGGGAGCTGTTTTTT; CDR3aa: CASSLAGRPAGELFF
d_gene: TRBD1; v_gene: TRBV7-9; abundance: few; j_gene: TRBJ2-1; CDR3nt: TGTGCCAGCAGCCAACGACAGGGCCTATACAATGAGCAGTTCTTC; CDR3aa: CASSQRQGLYNEQFF
d_gene: -; v_gene: TRBV7-2; abundance: few; j_gene: TRBJ1-6; CDR3nt: TGTGCCAGCAGCTTTCCCTATAATTCACCCCTCCACTTT; CDR3aa: CASSFPYNSPLHF
d_gene: -; v_gene: TRBV15; abundance: few; j_gene: TRBJ1-2; CDR3nt: TGTGCCACCAGCAGAGCGCCAGGGGAAGTCTATGGCTACACCTTC; CDR3aa: CATSRAPGEVYGYTF
d_gene: TRBD1; v_gene: TRBV7-2; abundance: -; j_gene: TRBJ2-1; CDR3nt: TGTGCCAGCAGCGCATACAGGGGCTTGGGTTACAATGAGCAGTTCTTC; CDR3aa: CASSAYRGLGYNEQFF
d_gene: -; v_gene: TRBV7-9; abundance: -; j_gene: TRBJ1-2; CDR3nt: TGTGCCAGCAGCTTAAGTGAGGGAGCGGGCTATGGCTACACCTTC; CDR3aa: CASSLSEGAGYGYTF
d_gene: -; v_gene: TRBV11-2; abundance: few; j_gene: TRBJ1-2; CDR3nt: TGTGCCAGCAGCTCATACCACTATGGCTACACCTTC; CDR3aa: CASSSYHYGYTF
d_gene: -; v_gene: TRBV20-1; abundance: -; j_gene: TRBJ1-2; CDR3nt: TGCAGTGCTAGATCGGCGCCGGGACAAGGATATGGCTACACCTTC; CDR3aa: CSARSAPGQGYGYTF
d_gene: TRBD2; v_gene: TRBV6-4; abundance: -; j_gene: TRBJ2-1; CDR3nt: TGTGCCAGCAGGCAGACTAGCTTCCTCTACAATGAGCAGTTCTTC; CDR3aa: CASRQTSFLYNEQFF
d_gene: -; v_gene: TRBV6-6; abundance: few; j_gene: TRBJ2-1; CDR3nt: TGTGCCAGCAGCCGACGGCAGGGGGGGTATGAGCAGTTCTTC; CDR3aa: CASSRRQGGYEQFF
d_gene: TRBD1; v_gene: TRBV12-3/TRBV12-4; abundance: few; j_gene: TRBJ1-2; CDR3nt: TGTGCCAGCACCCCCCAGGGGGGTTCTAACTATGGCTACACCTTC; CDR3aa: CASTPQGGSNYGYTF
d_gene: -; v_gene: TRBV28; abundance: -; j_gene: TRBJ1-2; CDR3nt: TGTGCCAGCAGTAGGCAAATGAATGGCTACACCTTC; CDR3aa: CASSRQMNGYTF
d_gene: TRBD2; v_gene: TRBV18; abundance: few; j_gene: TRBJ2-3; CDR3nt: TGTGCCAGCTCACCATACTTTGGGGGGGACCGCACAGATACGCAGTATTTT; CDR3aa: CASSPYFGGDRTDTQYF
d_gene: TRBD1; v_gene: TRBV4-1; abundance: -; j_gene: TRBJ2-5; CDR3nt: TGCGCCAGCAGCCTTCTCCACCCCGGGACAGGGGGAGAGACCCAGTACTTC; CDR3aa: CASSLLHPGTGGETQYF
d_gene: -; v_gene: TRBV21-1; abundance: few; j_gene: TRBJ2-3; CDR3nt: TGTGCCAGCAGTCCTAATCGAGGGAAGGGAGATACGCAGTATTTT; CDR3aa: CASSPNRGKGDTQYF